The clone carrying this T cell receptor (beta chain) was seen ten or more times. The data originate from a study of T cells in Graves' hyperthyroidism and ophthalmopathy. Per the germline V gene, CDR1 is MNHNS and CDR2 is SASEGT. After removal of 10 bases from V and 5 bases from J, the junction contained 7 bases not matched to a gene. The CDR3 contains 13 residues. Amplification targeted TCR beta CDR3 regions from RNA transcripts. When the TCR CDR3 underwent first-round RT-PCR, the HTBI primer set was used. TCRdb recomputed calls from the multiplex PCR reads with MiXCR, one row per CDR3 protein. The data hold over 300,000 distinct CDR3 sequences, with about 14% observed a single time.

This chain joins TRBV6-1 and TRBJ1-4; TRBD1 matches 7 bases. The sample was blood. The sequence derives from an older woman with Graves' hyperthyroidism. In nucleotides, the CDR3 is TGTGCCACCACGACAGGGCCCAATGAAAAACTGTTTTTT. This translates into CATTTGPNEKLFF.